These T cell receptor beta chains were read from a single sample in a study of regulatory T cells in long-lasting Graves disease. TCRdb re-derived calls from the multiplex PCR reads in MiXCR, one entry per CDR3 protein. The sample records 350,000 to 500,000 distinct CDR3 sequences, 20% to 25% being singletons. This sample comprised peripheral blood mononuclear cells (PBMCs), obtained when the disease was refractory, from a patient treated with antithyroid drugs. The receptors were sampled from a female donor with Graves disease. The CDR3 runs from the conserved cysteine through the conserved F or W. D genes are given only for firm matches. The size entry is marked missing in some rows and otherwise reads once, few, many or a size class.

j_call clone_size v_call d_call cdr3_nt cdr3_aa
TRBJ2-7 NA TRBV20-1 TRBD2 TGCAGTGCTAGAGGGGGCCCGGGACTAGCGGGAGGGCTTCAGTACTTC CSARGGPGLAGGLQYF
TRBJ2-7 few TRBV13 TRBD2 TGTGCCAGCAGCGGAGAGACTAGCGGGACCTACGAGCAGTACTTC CASSGETSGTYEQYF
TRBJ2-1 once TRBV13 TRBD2 TGTGCCAGCAGTCCGGGACTAGCGGGAGTAGGGTACAATGAGCAGTTCTTC CASSPGLAGVGYNEQFF
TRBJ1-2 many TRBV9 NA TGTGCCAGCAGCGACGGTACCTCAAACTATGGCTACACCTTC CASSDGTSNYGYTF
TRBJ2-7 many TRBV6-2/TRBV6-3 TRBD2 TGTGCCAGCAGTTTAGCGGGAGAGTCCTACGAGCAGTACTTC CASSLAGESYEQYF
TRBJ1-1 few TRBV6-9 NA TGTGCCAGCAGTTACGTTCTCGGGCTTCGGGACACTGAAGCTTTCTTT CASSYVLGLRDTEAFF
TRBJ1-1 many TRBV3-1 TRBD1 TGTGCCAGCAGCCAAGGACTACAGGGGGGACGCACTGAAGCTTTCTTT CASSQGLQGGRTEAFF
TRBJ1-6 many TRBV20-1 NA TGCAGTGCTACCAGACAGACAGGCAATTCACCCCTCCACTTT CSATRQTGNSPLHF
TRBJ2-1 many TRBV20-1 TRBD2 TGCAGTGCTAGAATCCTAGCGGGAAGAGCCTACAATGAGCAGTTCTTC CSARILAGRAYNEQFF
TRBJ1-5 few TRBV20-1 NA TGCAGTGCTAGAGTGGCCCCGGCGCAGGGTTTGGGTCAGCCCCAGCATTTT CSARVAPAQGLGQPQHF
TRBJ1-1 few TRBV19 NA TGTGCCAGTAGATCAGGGGCTACTGGAGTGAACACTGAAGCTTTCTTT CASRSGATGVNTEAFF
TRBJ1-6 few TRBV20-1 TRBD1 TGCAGTGCTGGGCCAGGGGGGAGCTCCTATAATTCACCCCTCCACTTT CSAGPGGSSYNSPLHF
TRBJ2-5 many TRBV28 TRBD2 TGTGCCAGCAGCTCCGGACTAGCGGGAGGGGGAGAGACCCAGTACTTC CASSSGLAGGGETQYF
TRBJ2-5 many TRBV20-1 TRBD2 TGCAGTGCTAGGGGGACTAGCGGGAGTGAGACCCAGTACTTC CSARGTSGSETQYF
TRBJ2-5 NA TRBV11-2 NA TGTGCCAGCAGCCGCTTAGCGGCAGCGTACCAAGAGACCCAGTACTTC CASSRLAAAYQETQYF
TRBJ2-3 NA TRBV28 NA TGTGCCAGCAGTTTCCCTTCTAGCGAATACACAGATACGCAGTATTTT CASSFPSSEYTDTQYF
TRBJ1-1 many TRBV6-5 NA TGTGCCAGCAGTTACATAGGGGCAGCTTTCTTT CASSYIGAAFF
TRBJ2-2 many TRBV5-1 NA TGCGCCAGCGGGACCGGGGTTACCGGGGAGCTGTTTTTT CASGTGVTGELFF
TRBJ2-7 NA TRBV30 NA TGTGCCTGGACCCTCGGCGGGTCCTACGAGCAGTACTTC CAWTLGGSYEQYF
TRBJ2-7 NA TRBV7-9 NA TGTGCCAGCAGCTTAATGGTACCCTACGAGCAGTACTTC CASSLMVPYEQYF
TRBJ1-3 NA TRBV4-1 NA TGCGCCAGCAGCCCTCCCCCCTCTCCAAGCTCTGGAAACACCATATATTTT CASSPPPSPSSGNTIYF
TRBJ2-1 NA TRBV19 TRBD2 TGTGCCAGTAGTAATCTCGGGGGGAATGAGCAGTTCTTC CASSNLGGNEQFF
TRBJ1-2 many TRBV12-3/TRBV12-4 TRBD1 TGTGCCAGCAGTCCCTTTTCCGGGACAGGGAGGTCTGGCTACACCTTC CASSPFSGTGRSGYTF
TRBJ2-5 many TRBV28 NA TGTGCCAGCAGTTTCCAAACAGGTCTGCAAGAGACCCAGTACTTC CASSFQTGLQETQYF
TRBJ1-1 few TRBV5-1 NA TGCGCCAGCAGCTCGGGGGAGGGGGGGTCTTTGAACACTGAAGCTTTCTTT CASSSGEGGSLNTEAFF
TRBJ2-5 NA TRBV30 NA TGTGCCTGGAGTTTCGCCCCGTACGGAGAGACCCAGTACTTC CAWSFAPYGETQYF
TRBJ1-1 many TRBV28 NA TGTGCCAGCAGTTTAGGGGATCGGAACACTGAAGCTTTCTTT CASSLGDRNTEAFF
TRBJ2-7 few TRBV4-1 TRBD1 TGCGCCAGCAGCCAAACAGGGGGATACGAGCAGTACTTC CASSQTGGYEQYF
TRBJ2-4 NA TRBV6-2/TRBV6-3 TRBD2 TGTGCCAGCAGGCAAAGCGGGGTTCTAGCCAAAAACATTCAGTACTTC CASRQSGVLAKNIQYF
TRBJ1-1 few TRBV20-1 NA TGCAGTGCTAGTGCGGGGGCGAGGAACACTGAAGCTTTCTTT CSASAGARNTEAFF
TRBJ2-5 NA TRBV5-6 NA TGTGCCAGCAGCTCCGCCCCCAGGGCTGGAGAGACCCAGTACTTC CASSSAPRAGETQYF
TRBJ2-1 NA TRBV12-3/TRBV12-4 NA TGTGCCAGCAGTTTTCAGACCAATCAGCAGTTCTTC CASSFQTNQQFF
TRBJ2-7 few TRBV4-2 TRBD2 TGTGCCAGCAGCCGGGGACTAGCGGGAGACTACGAGCAGTACTTC CASSRGLAGDYEQYF
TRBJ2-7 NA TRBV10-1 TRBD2 TGCGCCAGCAGTGGGGGACTAGCGGGAGGAATCTACGAGCAGTACTTC CASSGGLAGGIYEQYF
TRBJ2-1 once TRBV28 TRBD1 TGTGCCAGCAGTTCCTCGGGGGACAGGGGTAAGGGGCAGTTCTTC CASSSSGDRGKGQFF
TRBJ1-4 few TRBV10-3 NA TGTGCCATCAGTGACAGTCGCGCAACTAATGAAAAACTGTTTTTT CAISDSRATNEKLFF
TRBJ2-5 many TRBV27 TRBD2 TGTGCCAGCAGCCACCACGGGGGGGCGCCCCAAGAGACCCAGTACTTC CASSHHGGAPQETQYF
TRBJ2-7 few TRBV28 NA TGTGCCAGCCGGGCAGGGAGCTACGAGCAGTACTTC CASRAGSYEQYF
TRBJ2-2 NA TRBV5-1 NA TGCGCCAGCAGCTTCAGGGAGAACACCGGGGAGCTGTCTTTT CASSFRENTGELSF
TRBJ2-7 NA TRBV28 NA TGTGCCAGCAGCCCACAGGACCGGAGCTCCTACGAGCAGTACTTC CASSPQDRSSYEQYF
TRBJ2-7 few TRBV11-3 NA TGTGCCAGCAGTTACGGGACAAATCGCGAGCAGTACTTC CASSYGTNREQYF
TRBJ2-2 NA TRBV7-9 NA TGTGCCAGCAGCTTAGCGGGAGCCTCCACCGGGGAGCTGTTTTTT CASSLAGASTGELFF
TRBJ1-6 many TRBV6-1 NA TGTGCCAGCAGGGCCGGGACCCTGATCCACTTT CASRAGTLIHF
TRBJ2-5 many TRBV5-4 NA TGTGCCAGCAGCACAGCTAGTTCGGAGACCCAGTACTTC CASSTASSETQYF
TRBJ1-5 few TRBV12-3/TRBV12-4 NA TGTGCCAGCAGTTTAGTTGCGGGGTCTGACAATCAGCCCCAGCATTTT CASSLVAGSDNQPQHF
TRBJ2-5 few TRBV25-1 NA TGTGCCAGCAGTGAATCTGGACTCCTGGGAGAGACCCAGTACTTC CASSESGLLGETQYF
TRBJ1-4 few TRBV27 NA TGTGCCAGCAGCCTATTTATTTCTGCAACTAATGAAAAACTGTTTTTT CASSLFISATNEKLFF
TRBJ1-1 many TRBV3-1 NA TGTGCCAGCAGCCAAGAACGGAAGAGGGCCCCTGAAGCTTTCTTT CASSQERKRAPEAFF
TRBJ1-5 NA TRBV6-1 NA TGTGCCAGCACCGAGGGAAACAATCAGCCCCAGCATTTT CASTEGNNQPQHF
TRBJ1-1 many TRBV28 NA TGTGCCAGCAGTGGGGGACGAAGGAACACTGAAGCTTTCTTT CASSGGRRNTEAFF
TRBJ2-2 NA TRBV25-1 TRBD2 TGTGCCAGCAGTGACCCTCGAGTGAAGACTAGCGGGTCAATGGGGAACACCGGGGAGCTGTTTTTT CASSDPRVKTSGSMGNTGELFF